This T cell receptor beta chain was documented in a study of post-analysis software for immune sequencing data. The ends lost 6 bases at V and 7 bases at J; junction bases unmatched: 8. CDR3 length: 13 residues. Germline V lookup: CDR1 DFQATT, CDR2 SNEGSKA (reference sequence). Study outcomes and limitations: Those with multiple sclerosis, the patient group, showed significantly lower normalized Chao1 diversity than controls. Five or six TRBV segments were significantly more frequent in patients than in controls. TRBV5-6, TRBV5-1 and TRBV20-1 were among these segments.

Sequencing libraries made from TCR beta cDNA carried unique molecular identifiers. Once roughly 0.95 to 10 million T cells were used, roughly 0.5 million cDNA molecules resulted. TCRdb re-called the PCR reads through MiXCR, storing one row per CDR3 protein. This table holds roughly 870,000 distinct CDR3 sequences, approximately 50% found once. Of note for this clonotype: Antigen: not known.

The source is a girl between 10 and 17 years old with multiple sclerosis. Input material: blood. This chain uses TRBV20-1 with TRBJ2-4; 8 bases agree with TRBD2. The CDR3 reads CSAKSGRENIQYF. As DNA, the CDR3 is TGCAGTGCAAAAAGCGGGAGAGAGAACATTCAGTACTTC.